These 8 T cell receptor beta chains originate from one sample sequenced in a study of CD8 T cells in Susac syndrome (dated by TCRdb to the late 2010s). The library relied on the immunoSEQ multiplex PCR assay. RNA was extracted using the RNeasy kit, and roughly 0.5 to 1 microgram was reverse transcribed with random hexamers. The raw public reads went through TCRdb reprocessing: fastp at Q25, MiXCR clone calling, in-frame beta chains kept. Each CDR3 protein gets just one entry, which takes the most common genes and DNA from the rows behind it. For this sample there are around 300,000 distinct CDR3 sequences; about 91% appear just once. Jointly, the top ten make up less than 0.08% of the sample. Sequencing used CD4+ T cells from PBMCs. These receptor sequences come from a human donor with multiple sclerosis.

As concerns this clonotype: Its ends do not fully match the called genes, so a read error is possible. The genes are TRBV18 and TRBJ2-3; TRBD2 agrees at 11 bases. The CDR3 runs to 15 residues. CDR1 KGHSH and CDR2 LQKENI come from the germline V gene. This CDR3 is CASSPLAGEADTQYF. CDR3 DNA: TGTGCCAGCTCTCCACTAGCGGGGGAGGCAGATACGCAGTATTTT. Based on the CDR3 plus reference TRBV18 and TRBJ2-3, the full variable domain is NAGVMQNPRHLVRRRGQEARLRCSPMKGHSHVYWYRQLPEEGLKFMVYLQKENIIDESGMPKERFSAEFPKEGPSILRIQQVVRGDSAAYFCASSPLAGEADTQYFGPGTRLTVL.

This chain's CDR3 is CASSLAYPSTDTQYF. The CDR3 DNA sequence: TGTGCCAGCAGTTTAGCGTATCCTAGCACAGATACGCAGTATTTT. The J gene is TRBJ2-3, the V gene TRBV12-3 or TRBV12-4; D ambiguous. The CDR3 has 15 residues. Trimming pared 0 bases from V and 0 bases from J, leaving 7 bases between.

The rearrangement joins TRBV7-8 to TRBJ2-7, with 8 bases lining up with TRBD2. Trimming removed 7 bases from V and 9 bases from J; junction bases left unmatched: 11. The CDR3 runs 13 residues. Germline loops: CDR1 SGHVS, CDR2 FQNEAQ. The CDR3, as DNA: TGTGCCAGCACCTTGCGGGGGGCGCGGCGGCAGTACTTC. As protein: CASTLRGARRQYF.

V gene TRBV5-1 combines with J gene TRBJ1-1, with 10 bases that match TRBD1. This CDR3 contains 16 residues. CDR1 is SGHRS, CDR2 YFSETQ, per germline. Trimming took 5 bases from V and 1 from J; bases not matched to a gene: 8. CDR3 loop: CASRRQGARQNTEAFF. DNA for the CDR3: TGCGCCAGCAGACGACAGGGGGCGCGGCAGAACACTGAAGCTTTCTTT.

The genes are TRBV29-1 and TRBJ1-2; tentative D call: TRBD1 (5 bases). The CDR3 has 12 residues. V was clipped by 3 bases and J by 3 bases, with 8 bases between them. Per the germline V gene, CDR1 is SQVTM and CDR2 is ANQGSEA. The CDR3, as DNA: TGCAGCGTTGACAGGACACACTATGGCTACACCTTC. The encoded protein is CSVDRTHYGYTF.

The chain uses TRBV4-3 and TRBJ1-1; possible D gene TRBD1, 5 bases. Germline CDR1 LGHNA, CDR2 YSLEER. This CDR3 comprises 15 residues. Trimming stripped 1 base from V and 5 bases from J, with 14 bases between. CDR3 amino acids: CASSQVGGGGTEAFF. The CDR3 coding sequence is TGCGCCAGCAGCCAAGTAGGCGGGGGGGGGACTGAAGCTTTCTTT.

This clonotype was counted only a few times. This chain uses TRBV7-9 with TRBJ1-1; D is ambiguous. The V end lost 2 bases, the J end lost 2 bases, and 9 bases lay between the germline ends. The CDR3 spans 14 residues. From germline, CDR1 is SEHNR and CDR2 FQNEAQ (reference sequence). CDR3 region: CASSLSTLNTEAFF. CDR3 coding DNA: TGTGCCAGCAGCTTATCTACTCTTAACACTGAAGCTTTCTTT.

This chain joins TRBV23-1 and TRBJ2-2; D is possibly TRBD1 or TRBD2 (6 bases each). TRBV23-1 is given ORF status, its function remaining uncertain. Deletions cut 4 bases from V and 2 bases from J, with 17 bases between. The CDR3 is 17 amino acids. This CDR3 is CASSLRSGARNTGELFF. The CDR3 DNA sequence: TGCGCCAGCAGTCTTCGGTCGGGGGCCCGAAACACCGGGGAGCTGTTTTTT.